A selection of T cell receptor beta chains follows, all from one sample in a study of T cells in Graves' hyperthyroidism and ophthalmopathy. From the multiplex PCR reads, TCRdb called clonotypes with MiXCR, one entry per CDR3 protein. The sample has over 200,000 distinct CDR3 sequences, about 14% seen once. The sequenced sample consisted of blood. These receptors were obtained from a woman aged 40 to 50 with Graves' hyperthyroidism that later progressed to Graves' ophthalmopathy. CDR3s include the opening cysteine and the closing phenylalanine or tryptophan. The D gene is left open where the match is weak. The size of a clone is reported for some rows only, either as once, few or many, or as a class for expanded clones.

>.|.|TRBJ2-2|TRBV6-5
TGTGCCAGCAGTTACGGGCGGGGAGACACCGGGGAGCTGTTTTTT
CASSYGRGDTGELFF
>TRBD2|few|TRBJ2-7|TRBV18
TGTGCCAGCTCACCGGGACTATCGGGGTCCGGGGGCGAGCAGTACTTC
CASSPGLSGSGGEQYF
>.|many|TRBJ2-7|TRBV28
TGTGCCAGCAGTTTAGAGGGTGCGATAGGTACCTACGAGCAGTACTTC
CASSLEGAIGTYEQYF
>.|many|TRBJ2-1|TRBV3-1
TGTGCCAGCACCCAAAACTCGGGGAATGAGCAGTTCTTC
CASTQNSGNEQFF
>.|once|TRBJ2-3|TRBV19
TGTGCCAGTAAGATCGGTCGGGGCATGGGAGATACGCAGTATTTT
CASKIGRGMGDTQYF
>TRBD2|many|TRBJ2-3|TRBV3-1
TGTGCCAGCAGCCCCACTAGCGGTAGCACAGATACGCAGTATTTT
CASSPTSGSTDTQYF
>.|few|TRBJ1-1|TRBV6-5
TGTGCCAGCAGTTACGGGTGGGAGACTGAAGCTTTCTTT
CASSYGWETEAFF
>.|many|TRBJ2-7|TRBV11-2
TGTGCCAGCAGCCCGCTGGTAGGGGTCCCCTACGAGCAGTACTTC
CASSPLVGVPYEQYF
>.|many|TRBJ2-3|TRBV20-1
TGCAGTGCTAGAGGAAAAAGGAGGGGACGGACAGATACGCAGTATTTT
CSARGKRRGRTDTQYF
>.|many|TRBJ2-7|TRBV10-3
TGTGCCATCAGTGTCGGCGGGGCCCCGGGAACCTACGAGCAGTACTTC
CAISVGGAPGTYEQYF
>.|few|TRBJ1-1|TRBV3-1
TGTGCCAGCAGCCAAGAGGGTGGGGGAGGGCACGCTGAAGCTTTCTTT
CASSQEGGGGHAEAFF
>TRBD2|many|TRBJ2-1|TRBV6-1
TGTGCCAGCAGTGAGGGGAGCGGGACCAATGAGCAGTTCTTC
CASSEGSGTNEQFF
>TRBD2|many|TRBJ2-1|TRBV28
TGTGCCAGCAGCCTACTGACTAGCGGGAGGGCCGGTGAGCAGTTCTTC
CASSLLTSGRAGEQFF
>.|many|TRBJ2-1|TRBV12-3/TRBV12-4
TGTGCCAGCAGTTTAGTGTCCAGCTACAATGAGCAGTTCTTC
CASSLVSSYNEQFF
>.|many|TRBJ2-3|TRBV19
TGTGCCAGTAGTATAGGACTTCGCACAGATACGCAGTATTTT
CASSIGLRTDTQYF
>TRBD2|many|TRBJ2-5|TRBV6-1
TGTGCCAGCAGTAGCGGGGGAGGGGAGTACTTC
CASSSGGGEYF
>.|many|TRBJ2-1|TRBV11-2
TGTGCCAGCAGCGTTAGCGGCTCCTACAATGAGCAGTTCTTC
CASSVSGSYNEQFF
>TRBD1|.|TRBJ2-7|TRBV5-1
TGCGCCAGCAGACTAGTCCAGGGGGCGCTCAACGAGCAGTACTTC
CASRLVQGALNEQYF
>.|many|TRBJ2-1|TRBV2
TGTGCCAGCACACGGGGGCGTAATGAGCAGTTCTTC
CASTRGRNEQFF
>TRBD1|once|TRBJ2-7|TRBV4-1
TGCGCCAGCAGCGGAGTTCCGGGACAGGGGTTCTACGAGCAGTACTTC
CASSGVPGQGFYEQYF
>.|.|TRBJ2-7|TRBV4-2
TGTGCCAGCAGCCAAGGGACGACGGATGGTAACGAGCAGTACTTC
CASSQGTTDGNEQYF
>.|.|TRBJ1-4|TRBV3-1
TGTGCCAGCAGCCAAGATCGGAGAGGGGTAACGACTAATGAAAAACTGCTTTTT
CASSQDRRGVTTNEKLLF
>TRBD2|many|TRBJ2-1|TRBV7-2
TGTGCCAGCAGCTCCCCGACTAGCGGAGTTCACAATGAGCAGTTCTTC
CASSSPTSGVHNEQFF
>.|many|TRBJ1-1|TRBV28
TGTGCCAGCAGTTGGGGCATAAACACTGAAGCTTTCTTT
CASSWGINTEAFF
>TRBD2|few|TRBJ2-5|TRBV14
TGTGCCAGCAGCCGACTAGCGGGCGTAATAGAGACCCAGTACTTC
CASSRLAGVIETQYF
>.|many|TRBJ2-7|TRBV10-3
TGTGCCATCAGTTACAGGGACGACGAGCAGTACTTC
CAISYRDDEQYF
>.|.|TRBJ1-5|TRBV6-4
TGTGCCAGCAGTGACCCACCCGGACAGAGGAGCAATCAGCCCCAGCATTTT
CASSDPPGQRSNQPQHF
>.|many|TRBJ2-3|TRBV11-2
TGTGCCAGCAGCTTAAACACAGATACGCAGTATTTT
CASSLNTDTQYF
>.|many|TRBJ1-4|TRBV27
TGTGCCAGCAGCCTACAGGCCCATAATGAAAAACTGTTTTTT
CASSLQAHNEKLFF
>.|few|TRBJ2-5|TRBV12-3/TRBV12-4
TGTGCCAGCAGGGAATCACTACGGGAGACCCAGTACTTC
CASRESLRETQYF
>.|many|TRBJ2-7|TRBV19
TGTGCCAGTAGTATATTTTTGCTTTCGTACGAGCAGTACTTC
CASSIFLLSYEQYF
>TRBD1|.|TRBJ1-3|TRBV5-1
TGCGCCAGCAGCTCCGGACAGGGGTACGGAAACACCATATATTTT
CASSSGQGYGNTIYF
>TRBD1|many|TRBJ2-3|TRBV27
TGTGCCAGCAGTTCCCGCCTTTTGACAGGGCCGAACACAGATACGCAGTATTTT
CASSSRLLTGPNTDTQYF
>.|.|TRBJ1-5|TRBV19
TGTGCCAGTAGTGACCGCCCCAATCAGCCCCAGCATTTT
CASSDRPNQPQHF
>.|few|TRBJ2-7|TRBV7-8
TGTGCCAGCACCCCTCTCTTGTGGGCCAACGAGCAGTACTTC
CASTPLLWANEQYF
>.|many|TRBJ2-2|TRBV7-6
TGTGCCAGCAGCTTAGGGGGCGCGAACACCGGGGAGCTGTTTTTT
CASSLGGANTGELFF
>.|many|TRBJ2-3|TRBV20-1
TGCAGTGCTAGAGGATCTATTCCGATCACAGATACGCAGTATTTT
CSARGSIPITDTQYF
>TRBD1|many|TRBJ2-1|TRBV19
TGTGCCAGTAGTGAGGACAGGGGTAATGAGCAGTTCTTC
CASSEDRGNEQFF
>.|many|TRBJ2-5|TRBV20-1
TGCAGTGCTAGTGGTTCCCCCAGGGACTCCGGGGTTCAAGAGACCCAGTACTTC
CSASGSPRDSGVQETQYF
>.|many|TRBJ1-3|TRBV18
TGTGCCAGCTCACCCTCCGAAGGCTCTGGAAACACCATATATTTT
CASSPSEGSGNTIYF
>TRBD1|many|TRBJ1-1|TRBV7-9
TGTGCCAGCAGCATTTACAGGGGAAGGAACACTGAAGCTTTCTTT
CASSIYRGRNTEAFF
>TRBD1|many|TRBJ2-5|TRBV7-2
TGTGCCAGCAGCTTAGGGACAGGGCTAGGAAAGACCCAGTACTTC
CASSLGTGLGKTQYF
>TRBD2|few|TRBJ2-1|TRBV28
TGTGCCAGCAGTTTATATTGGGGGACTAGCGGGAGGGAGGTCTCCTACAATGAGCAGTTCTTC
CASSLYWGTSGREVSYNEQFF
>.|few|TRBJ1-1|TRBV3-1
TGTGCCAGCAGCCACCCTGCCGATGAAGCTTTCTTT
CASSHPADEAFF
>.|.|TRBJ1-2|TRBV7-3
TGTGCCAGCAGCTTAACGCCATCTGGGGACTATGGCTACACCTTC
CASSLTPSGDYGYTF
>.|few|TRBJ2-2|TRBV6-6
TGTGCCAGCAGTTACTCCAGGAAATTGAACACCGGGGAGCTGTTTTTT
CASSYSRKLNTGELFF
>.|many|TRBJ2-3|TRBV4-1
TGCGCCAGCAGCCAAGATTGGTCTAGCACAGATACGCAGTATTTT
CASSQDWSSTDTQYF
>TRBD2|many|TRBJ2-5|TRBV7-2
TGTGCCAGCAGCTTAGCGCTACTAGCGGGAGAGGGGGAGACCCAGTACTTC
CASSLALLAGEGETQYF
>.|many|TRBJ1-4|TRBV6-5
TGTGCCAGCAGTCCCGGTCGGTTTGATGAAAAACTGTTTTTT
CASSPGRFDEKLFF